This T cell receptor beta chain is from a study of a mutant IDH1 vaccine in newly diagnosed glioma. Profiling relied on immunoSEQ multiplex PCR, and the TCRdb table lists in-frame clones only, not all of them. The sample yields 52,000 or so clones, about 81% seen once. As for this clone: Its antigen is not known.

General observations from the study: Apparently unrelated to pseudoprogression were changes in the top peripheral T cell clonotypes. Researchers report vaccine-induced immune responses in roughly 94% of patients.

This sample's time point: week 23, last vaccination. Vaccination comprised doses that each held 300 ug of mutant IDH1 20-mer peptide, plus topical imiquimod. This TCR derives from a middle-aged woman with glioma. Some clones in this sample may be carry-over from other donors' samples. Sequencing used PBMCs, obtained from a glioma patient whose treatment included an IDH1 peptide vaccine.

CDR3 amino acids: CASSPTVGGGNEQFF. DNA of the CDR3: TGTGCCAGCAGCCCAACCGTCGGGGGGGGGAATGAGCAGTTCTTC. The chain combines TRBV9 with TRBJ2-1; TRBD2 aligns across 8 bases. Germline V gene lookup returns CDR1 SGDLS and CDR2 YYNGEE. V was pared by 4 bases and J by 7 bases, with 10 bases of the junction left unmatched. This CDR3 contains 15 residues.